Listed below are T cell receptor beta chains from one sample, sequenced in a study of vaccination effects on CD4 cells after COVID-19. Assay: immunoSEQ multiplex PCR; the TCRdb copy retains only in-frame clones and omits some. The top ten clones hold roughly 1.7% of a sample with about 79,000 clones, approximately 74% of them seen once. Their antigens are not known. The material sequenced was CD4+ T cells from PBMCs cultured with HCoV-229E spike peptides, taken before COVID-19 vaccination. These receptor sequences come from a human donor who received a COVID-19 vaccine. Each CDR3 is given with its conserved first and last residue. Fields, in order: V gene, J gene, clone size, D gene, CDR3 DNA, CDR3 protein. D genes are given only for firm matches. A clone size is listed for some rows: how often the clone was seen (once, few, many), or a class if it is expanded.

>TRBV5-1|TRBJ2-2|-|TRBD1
TGCGCCAGCAGCAGAAAACAGGGGGCGGTGAACACCGGGGAGCTGTTTTTT
CASSRKQGAVNTGELFF
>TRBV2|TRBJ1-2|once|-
TGTGCCAGCAGGGGGCGAAAGGGAATGGGTAACTATGGCTACACCTTC
CASRGRKGMGNYGYTF
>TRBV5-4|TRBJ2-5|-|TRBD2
TGTGCCAGCAGCTCGGGACTAGGGCAAGAGACCCAGTACTTC
CASSSGLGQETQYF
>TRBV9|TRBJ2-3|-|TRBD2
TGTGCCAGCAGCGGTCCAAGACTAGCAACCGCAGATACGCAGTATTTT
CASSGPRLATADTQYF
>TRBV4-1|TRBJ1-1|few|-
TGCGCCAGCAGCCTCGGGACACGTCTGGACACTGAAGCTTTCTTT
CASSLGTRLDTEAFF
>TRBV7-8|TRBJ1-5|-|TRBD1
TGTGCCAGCAGCTTAGTGGGACAGGGAAGGGGGAATCAGCCCCAGCATTTT
CASSLVGQGRGNQPQHF
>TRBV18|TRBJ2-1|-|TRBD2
TGTGCCAGCTCACCACTAGCGGGGGGGCGAATTATTGAGCAGTTCTTC
CASSPLAGGRIIEQFF
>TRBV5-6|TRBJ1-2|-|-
TGTGCCAGCAGCCATAGCAACAGTTGGAGTGGCTACACCTTC
CASSHSNSWSGYTF
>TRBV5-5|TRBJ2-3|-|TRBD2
TGTGCCAGCAGCTTGATCGGCCTAGCGGGTGCCGCCGATACGCAGTATTTT
CASSLIGLAGAADTQYF
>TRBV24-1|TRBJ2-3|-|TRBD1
TGTGCCACCAGTATCGAGACAGGGAGTTTGTATTTT
CATSIETGSLYF
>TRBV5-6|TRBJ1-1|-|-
TGTGCCAGCAGCTTGGCCAGGGCGGGGGGGACTGAAGCTTTCTTT
CASSLARAGGTEAFF
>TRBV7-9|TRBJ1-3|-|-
TGTGCCAGCAGCTCCACAGGTGGTACTGGAAACACCATATATTTT
CASSSTGGTGNTIYF
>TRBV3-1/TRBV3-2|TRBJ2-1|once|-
TGTGCCAGCAGCCTAAACAGGTACAATGAGCAGTTCTTC
CASSLNRYNEQFF
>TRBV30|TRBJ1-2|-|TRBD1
TGTGCCTGGAGTCAGGGACAGAACTATGGCTACACCTTC
CAWSQGQNYGYTF
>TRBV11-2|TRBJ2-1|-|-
TGTGCCAGCAGCTTTAGGGTCAGCTCCTACAATGAGCAGTTCTTC
CASSFRVSSYNEQFF
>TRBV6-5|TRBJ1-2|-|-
TGTGCCAGCAGTTACCGAGTAACAGGGACGAGCTATGGCTACACCTTC
CASSYRVTGTSYGYTF
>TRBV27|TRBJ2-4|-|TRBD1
TGTGCCAGCAGTTTGGGACAGGGGAGTCGTAGGTACTTC
CASSLGQGSRRYF
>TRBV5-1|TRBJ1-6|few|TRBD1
TGCGCCAGCAGCTCGACAGGGATTAATTCACCCCTCCACTTT
CASSSTGINSPLHF
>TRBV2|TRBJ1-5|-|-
TGTGCCAGCAGTAATCGGTACAATCAGCCCCAGCATTTT
CASSNRYNQPQHF
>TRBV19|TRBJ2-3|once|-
TGTGCCAGTAGTATGGGGATTTCTAGCACAGATACGCAGTATTTT
CASSMGISSTDTQYF
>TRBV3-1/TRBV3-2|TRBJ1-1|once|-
TGTGCCAGCAGCTTCCGGCAGGACGGAAACACTGAAGCTTTCTTT
CASSFRQDGNTEAFF
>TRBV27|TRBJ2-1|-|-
TGTGCCAGCATAGGGGGGCGGGGCCGGTCCTACAATGAGCAGTTCTTC
CASIGGRGRSYNEQFF
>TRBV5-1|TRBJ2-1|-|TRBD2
TGCGCCAGCAGCCCTTGGACTAGCGGGGGAAATGAGCAGTTCTTC
CASSPWTSGGNEQFF
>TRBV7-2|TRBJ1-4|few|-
TGTGCCAGCAGCTTAGTCGGGACTGGGAATGAAAAACTGTTTTTT
CASSLVGTGNEKLFF
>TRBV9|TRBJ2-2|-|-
TGTGCCAGCAGCGTCCTAACTAGCACCGGGGAGCTGTTTTTT
CASSVLTSTGELFF
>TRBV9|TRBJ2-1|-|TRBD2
TGTGCCAGCAGCGGAAGCGGGGGGACTTCCTACAATGAGCAGTTCTTC
CASSGSGGTSYNEQFF
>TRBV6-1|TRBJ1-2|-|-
TGTGCCAGCAGTGAAGCGGCCAGGGGAGACTATGGCTACACCTTC
CASSEAARGDYGYTF
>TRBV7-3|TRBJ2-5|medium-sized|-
TGTGCCAGCAGTCGCGGACAGCTAGAGACCCAGTACTTC
CASSRGQLETQYF
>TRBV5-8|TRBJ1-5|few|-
TGTGCCAGCAGCTACCGGCGAACAGGTGGACTCAATCAGCCCCAGCATTTT
CASSYRRTGGLNQPQHF
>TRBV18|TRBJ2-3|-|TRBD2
TGTGCCAGCTCACCGCTAGCGGGGGGCACAGATACGCAGTATTTT
CASSPLAGGTDTQYF
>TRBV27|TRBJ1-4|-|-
TGTGCCAGCAGTTCTACCGCAACTAATGAAAAACTGTTTTTT
CASSSTATNEKLFF
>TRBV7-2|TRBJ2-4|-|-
TGTGCCAGCAGCTTAGGCGGTGCATTACTAGCCAAAAACATTCAGTACTTC
CASSLGGALLAKNIQYF